The 17 T cell receptor beta chains presented below share a single source sample, sequenced in a study of patients and donors after allogeneic stem cell transplantation (dated by TCRdb to about 2020). To prepare the library, RT-PCR was applied. Sequenced on a NextSeq 550. The raw public data were reprocessed by TCRdb itself: fastp quality trimming at Q25, MiXCR clonotype calling, in-frame beta chains only. Identical CDR3 proteins give one entry, which carries the most common genes and DNA. The sample table lists about 410,000 distinct CDR3 sequences, more than 15% of them with a count of one. Less than 9.5% of the sample lies in the top ten. The sequenced sample consisted of blood, either unsorted or a sorted T cell fraction (not recorded which). The receptors were gathered from a human donor who was either an allogeneic HSCT recipient or a stem cell or donor lymphocyte infusion donor (not recorded which). It is not recorded whose cells these are; they may come from a transplant donor.

Ten or more counts support this clonotype. The chain employs TRBV12-3 or TRBV12-4 and TRBJ1-1, with D tentatively TRBD1 (6 bases). The CDR3 length is 12 residues. Trimming cost V 6 bases and J 9 bases, with 14 bases left between them. The CDR3 DNA reads as TGTGCCAGCAGCCTCCACCAGGGGAAAGCTTTCTTT. It translates to CASSLHQGKAFF.

This clonotype has a single count. V usage is TRBV3-1 and J usage is TRBJ1-1; D remains ambiguous. The germline V and J ends were trimmed by 2 bases and 6 bases, with 7 bases remaining between them. This CDR3 has 12 residues. The V gene's germline CDR1 is LGHDT and CDR2 YNNKEL (reference sequence). The CDR3 spells CASSQLRAEAFF. As DNA, the CDR3 is TGTGCCAGCAGCCAATTACGGGCTGAAGCTTTCTTT.

V is TRBV5-1 and J is TRBJ2-1; D might be TRBD2 (5 bases). V lost 0 bases and J lost 4, with 11 bases in between. The CDR3 sequence is 15 residues long. Germline V gene sequence: CDR1 SGHRS, CDR2 YFSETQ. The CDR3 region is CASSLGGSVYNEQFF. DNA for the CDR3: TGCGCCAGCAGCTTGGGCGGGTCAGTATACAATGAGCAGTTCTTC.

This clonotype was counted a few times. The chain is built from TRBV7-9 and TRBJ2-1; TRBD2 agrees at 11 bases. The junction had 6 bases not matched to a gene; V was cut back by 5 bases and J by 6 bases. Germline CDR1 SEHNR, CDR2 FQNEAQ (reference sequence). The CDR3 sequence is 15 residues long. CDR3 region: CASSPGTSGFNEQFF. In nucleotides, the CDR3 is TGTGCCAGCAGCCCCGGGACTAGCGGCTTCAATGAGCAGTTCTTC.

In this sample, this clonotype turned up a few times. The chain combines TRBV6-1 with TRBJ1-1; a weak D match, TRBD1 (6 bases). V was trimmed by 10 bases and J by 1 base, leaving 13 bases between them. CDR1 and CDR2 from the germline V gene are MNHNS and SASEGT. The CDR3 contains 13 residues. Here the CDR3 reads CATPGQKNTEAFF. As DNA, the CDR3 is TGTGCCACCCCGGGACAAAAGAACACTGAAGCTTTCTTT.

This clonotype has at least ten counts. The chain employs TRBV4-1 and TRBJ2-4; 7 bases agree with TRBD1. Germline-derived CDR1 and CDR2 are MGHRA and YSYEKL. This CDR3 spans 16 amino acids. The J segment lost 0 bases and the V segment lost 1 base, leaving 3 bases of the junction unmatched. CDR3 amino acids: CASSQGTGLAKNIQYF. The CDR3 region has the DNA TGCGCCAGCAGCCAAGGGACAGGTCTAGCCAAAAACATTCAGTACTTC.

This clonotype was counted a few times. This chain links TRBV7-9 with TRBJ2-7; possible D gene TRBD1, 7 bases. The CDR3 has 13 amino acids. Trimming removed 6 bases from V and 3 bases from J, with 12 bases in between. CDR1 is SEHNR, CDR2 FQNEAQ, per germline (reference sequence). Written as DNA, the CDR3 is TGTGCCAGCAGGCGGGGACAGATCTACGAGCAGTACTTC. Encoded protein: CASRRGQIYEQYF. Full variable domain (remainder filled in from reference TRBV7-9 and TRBJ2-7): DTGVSQNPRHKITKRGQNVTFRCDPISEHNRLYWYRQTLGQGPEFLTYFQNEAQLEKSRLLSDRFSAERPKGSFSTLEIQRTEQGDSAMYLCASRRGQIYEQYFGPGTRLTVT.

This clonotype was seen repeatedly, ten times or more. The chain links TRBV15 to TRBJ2-3; D remains unclear. CDR3 length: 13 residues. Trimming cost V 0 bases and J 4 bases, with 5 bases left between them. The germline CDR1 and CDR2 sequences are LNHNV and YYDKDF (reference sequence). The CDR3 DNA sequence: TGTGCCACCAGCAGAGACCGGGCAGATACGCAGTATTTT. Translated: CATSRDRADTQYF. Full variable domain (missing parts from reference TRBV15 and TRBJ2-3): DAMVIQNPRYQVTQFGKPVTLSCSQTLNHNVMYWYQQKSSQAPKLLFHYYDKDFNNEADTPDNFQSRRPNTSFCFLDIRSPGLGDTAMYLCATSRDRADTQYFGPGTRLTVL.

The chain is built from TRBV6-1 and TRBJ1-4; 8 bases are a match to TRBD1. Looked up from germline, CDR1 is MNHNS and CDR2 is SASEGT. The trim removed 6 bases at V and 8 bases at J, leaving 17 bases unmatched. CDR3 length equals 17 residues. In DNA, the CDR3 is TGTGCCAGCAGCCCCGGTTCCCCAGGGGGCAAGACAGAAAAACTGTTTTTT. Its translation: CASSPGSPGGKTEKLFF.

There are a few counts of this clonotype. The chain uses TRBV11-2 and TRBJ1-2; no clear D gene. Germline CDR1 and CDR2: SGHAT and FQNNGV. This CDR3 has 15 amino acids. The V end lost 0 bases, the J end lost 4 bases, and 12 bases lay between the germline ends. The CDR3 bases are TGTGCCAGCAGCTTAGACGCACAAAGGTCCTATGGCTACACCTTC. This translates into CASSLDAQRSYGYTF. The full variable domain, with the rest looked up from reference TRBV11-2 and TRBJ1-2, is EAGVAQSPRYKIIEKRQSVAFWCNPISGHATLYWYQQILGQGPKLLIQFQNNGVVDDSQLPKDRFSAERLKGVDSTLKIQPAKLEDSAVYLCASSLDAQRSYGYTFGSGTRLTVV.

In its sample, this clonotype was seen a few times. The chain couples TRBV2 to TRBJ2-7; D remains unclear. CDR1 is SNHLY, CDR2 FYNNEI, per germline. The CDR3 runs 10 residues. Trimming left V 7 bases short and J 3 bases short, with 4 bases between. The CDR3 sequence is CASTDYEQYF. The CDR3 DNA reads as TGTGCCAGCACCGACTACGAGCAGTACTTC. The variable domain in full, completed from reference TRBV2 and TRBJ2-7, reads EPEVTQTPSHQVTQMGQEVILRCVPISNHLYFYWYRQILGQKVEFLVSFYNNEISEKSEIFDDQFSVERPDGSNFTLKIRSTKLEDSAMYFCASTDYEQYFGPGTRLTVT.

This clonotype has only one observation. The chain carries TRBV20-1 and TRBJ1-2, with D tentatively TRBD1 (5 bases). CDR1 and CDR2 from the germline V gene are DFQATT and SNEGSKA (reference sequence). The CDR3 is made up of 14 amino acids. Between the trimmed V and J ends, which lost 3 bases and 4 bases, there was a span of 15 bases. The CDR3 nucleotides read TGCAGTGCTAGCGAGGGGCGCGGGAGCTATGGCTACACCTTC. Amino acids: CSASEGRGSYGYTF.

The chain carries TRBV20-1 and TRBJ2-1; 7 nucleotides line up with TRBD2. The CDR3 consists of 13 residues. Per germline, CDR1 DFQATT and CDR2 SNEGSKA (reference sequence). With 6 bases clipped from V and 3 bases from J, the junction kept 5 bases outside the gene matches. The CDR3 DNA follows: TGCAGTGCCCCCGGGACTATCTACAATGAGCAGTTCTTC. Protein: CSAPGTIYNEQFF.

The rearrangement joins TRBV11-2 to TRBJ1-4; a possible D gene is TRBD1 (6 bases). The CDR3 is 15 residues long. The V end was cut by 6 bases, the J end by 3 bases, with 14 bases between. Germline CDR1 SGHAT, CDR2 FQNNGV. In DNA, the CDR3 is TGTGCCAGCAGTTCCACAGGGTCTTCTAATGAAAAACTGTTTTTT. It codes for CASSSTGSSNEKLFF.

The chain couples TRBV4-1 to TRBJ1-5, with D possibly TRBD1 on 5 matching bases. CDR3 length equals 16 residues. Trimming took off 1 base at V and 0 bases at J, with 10 bases between the two ends. From germline, CDR1 is MGHRA and CDR2 YSYEKL. The CDR3 bases are TGCGCCAGCAGCCAAGTAGCGGGGCTTAGCAATCAGCCCCAGCATTTT. This sequence encodes CASSQVAGLSNQPQHF.

The chain links TRBV24-1 to TRBJ1-1; tentatively, D is TRBD1 (5 bases). Germline lookup yields CDR1 KGHDR and CDR2 SFDVKD. This CDR3 region has 13 residues. The ends were cut back, 5 bases at V and 4 bases at J, with 10 bases in the middle. The CDR3 reads CATSVRGSTEAFF. DNA for the CDR3: TGTGCCACCAGTGTCCGGGGGAGCACTGAAGCTTTCTTT.

The V gene is TRBV5-6, the J gene TRBJ2-3, with unresolved D. This CDR3 spans 11 amino acids. Between the trimmed V and J ends, which lost 3 bases and 4 bases, there was a span of 3 bases. From germline, CDR1 is SGHDT and CDR2 YYEEEE. The CDR3 DNA sequence: TGTGCCAGCAGCTCCCCAGATACGCAGTATTTT. Its translation is CASSSPDTQYF. Complete variable domain (other parts from reference TRBV5-6 and TRBJ2-3): DAGVTQSPTHLIKTRGQQVTLRCSPKSGHDTVSWYQQALGQGPQFIFQYYEEEERQRGNFPDRFSGHQFPNYSSELNVNALLLGDSALYLCASSSPDTQYFGPGTRLTVL.